The next 20 T cell receptor beta chains were all read from a single sample in a study of CD8 T cells in ankylosing spondylitis. MiXCR, applied by TCRdb to the 5' RACE reads, yields one record per CDR3 protein. The table lists about 250,000 distinct CDR3 sequences, about 11% of them singletons, with about 2.5% in the top ten. Sequenced sample: blood, either unsorted or a sorted T cell fraction (not recorded which). All receptors come from a male donor with ankylosing spondylitis or in good health (not recorded which).

This clonotype was seen at least ten times. This sequence joins TRBV5-1 and TRBJ1-6, with D perhaps matching TRBD1 (6 bases). The V gene lost 0 bases and the J gene lost 7 bases, with 11 bases spanning the gap. This CDR3 is built from 15 residues. Germline lookup yields CDR1 SGHRS and CDR2 YFSETQ. CDR3 sequence reads: CASSLGTVLNSPLHF. For the CDR3, the DNA is TGCGCCAGCAGCTTGGGGACAGTGCTGAATTCACCCCTCCACTTT.

This clonotype was observed many times. The rearrangement joins TRBV21-1 to TRBJ2-2; the table names TRBD2, a call not compared with the DNA. TRBV21-1 is a pseudogene. The CDR3 sequence is 15 residues long. CDR3 region: CASSKGRATTGELFF. The CDR3 DNA sequence: TGTGCCAGCAGCAAAGGGAGGGCCACCACCGGGGAGCTGTTTTTT.

The sample holds many counts of this clonotype. The CDR3 DNA reads as TGTGCCTGGAGTGGGGCCCTCGAGGACAGGGTTGGACAGCCCCAGCATTTT. This encodes CAWSGALEDRVGQPQHF. The J gene is TRBJ1-5, the V gene TRBV30; the match to TRBD1 covers 8 bases. This CDR3 has 17 residues. V lost 1 base and J lost 7; bases outside the gene matches: 15. CDR1 is GTSNPN and CDR2 is SVGIG in the germline V gene (reference sequence).

This clonotype was seen many times. The CDR3 DNA follows: TGTGCCAGCAGCCTCCTGGATACGCAGTATTTT. Protein: CASSLLDTQYF. The chain recombines TRBV3-1 with TRBJ2-3; D call uncertain. V lost 4 bases, J lost 6 bases, and 5 bases lay in between. CDR3 length equals 11 residues. In germline, CDR1 is LGHDT, CDR2 YNNKEL (reference sequence).

Ten or more counts support this clonotype. This chain joins TRBV6-6 and TRBJ2-5; D uncertain. CDR1 is MNHNY and CDR2 is SVGAGI in the germline V gene (reference sequence). The V gene lost 8 bases and the J gene lost 0 bases, with 10 bases spanning the gap. The CDR3 spans 13 residues. CDR3 protein: CASRQEYQETQYF. CDR3 nucleotides: TGTGCCAGCCGGCAGGAGTACCAAGAGACCCAGTACTTC.

This clonotype was counted at least ten times. The V and J genes are TRBV12-3 or TRBV12-4 and TRBJ2-7, with 11 bases identical to TRBD2. The V gene end was trimmed by 6 bases and the J gene end by 2 bases; junction bases not matched to a gene: 3. The CDR3 is 14 amino acids. This CDR3 reads CASRVAGGPYEQYF. As DNA, the CDR3 is TGTGCCAGCAGGGTAGCGGGAGGGCCCTACGAGCAGTACTTC.

This clonotype was counted at least ten times. The rearrangement uses TRBV25-1 and TRBJ2-5; D may be TRBD1 (6 bases). Per the germline V gene, CDR1 is MGHDK and CDR2 is SYGVNS. V gave up 1 base and J gave up 5 bases, with 11 bases separating them. The CDR3 runs 14 residues. CDR3 in amino acids: CASSEWGRGETQYF. DNA of the CDR3: TGTGCCAGCAGTGAATGGGGGCGCGGGGAGACCCAGTACTTC. The full variable domain, with the rest looked up from reference TRBV25-1 and TRBJ2-5, is EADIYQTPRYLVIGTGKKITLECSQTMGHDKMYWYQQDPGMELHLIHYSYGVNSTEKGDLSSESTVSRIRTEHFPLTLESARPSHTSQYLCASSEWGRGETQYFGPGTRLLVL.

About this clonotype: It may be a read error: a sequence one base away is much more abundant. This chain uses TRBV12-3 or TRBV12-4 with TRBJ1-3; D is unclear. The CDR3 runs 17 residues. The CDR3 here is CTSSFKGLGGSGNTIYF. The CDR3 DNA is TGTACCAGCAGTTTCAAGGGCCTCGGTGGTTCTGGAAACACCATATATTTT.

This clonotype was detected ten times or more. The chain uses TRBV6-1 and TRBJ2-2; no clear D gene. Germline V gene data show CDR1 as MNHNS and CDR2 as SASEGT. Trimming took 6 bases from V and 4 from J, leaving 12 bases between them. The length of the CDR3 is 14 residues. The CDR3 reads CASRGIRSTGELFF. Here the CDR3 DNA reads TGTGCCAGCAGGGGGATTCGGAGCACCGGGGAGCTGTTTTTT.

This clonotype has ten or more counts. DNA of the CDR3: TGTGCCAGCAGCGGAGGGATGGGTCAGCCCCAGCATTTT. Translation gives CASSGGMGQPQHF. The V gene is TRBV25-1, the J gene TRBJ1-5, with D hard to call. The germline CDR1 and CDR2 sequences are MGHDK and SYGVNS. The CDR3 runs to 13 residues. The germline V and J ends were trimmed by 6 bases and 6 bases, with 12 bases remaining between them. Looking up the rest from reference TRBV25-1 and TRBJ1-5 gives the full variable domain: EADIYQTPRYLVIGTGKKITLECSQTMGHDKMYWYQQDPGMELHLIHYSYGVNSTEKGDLSSESTVSRIRTEHFPLTLESARPSHTSQYLCASSGGMGQPQHFGDGTRLSIL.

The sample holds many counts of this clonotype. This chain connects TRBV4-1 to TRBJ2-7; D is possibly TRBD1 or TRBD2 (6 bases each). V was cut by 0 bases and J by 2 bases, with 17 bases left in between. Per the germline V gene, CDR1 is MGHRA and CDR2 is YSYEKL. The CDR3 runs to 17 residues. CDR3 residues: CASSQDQGTDFTYEQYF. DNA for the CDR3: TGCGCCAGCAGCCAAGATCAGGGGACTGATTTTACCTACGAGCAGTACTTC.

This clonotype showed up many times. V usage is TRBV20-1 and J usage is TRBJ1-1, with TRBD1 as a possible D gene (5 bases). Trimming took off 1 base at V and 5 bases at J, with 14 bases between the two ends. The CDR3 covers 14 residues. Germline CDR1 reads DFQATT; CDR2 reads SNEGSKA (reference sequence). CDR3 bases: TGCAGTGCTAGAGCAGGGAGTGGGGAAACTGAAGCTTTCTTT. It codes for CSARAGSGETEAFF.

This clonotype was counted only a few times. V gene TRBV30 combines with J gene TRBJ1-6; D perhaps matches TRBD1 (6 bases). The CDR3 has 14 amino acids. Germline V CDR1 and CDR2: GTSNPN, SVGIG (reference sequence). The V and J ends lost 0 bases and 10 bases respectively, with 13 bases between them. CDR3 in DNA: TGTGCCTGGAGTGTACGACAGGTTTACTCACCCCTCCACTTT. It yields the protein CAWSVRQVYSPLHF.

This clonotype appeared many times. The chain recombines TRBV29-1 with TRBJ2-1; 12 positions match TRBD1. Trimming removed 7 bases from V and 0 bases from J; junction bases left unmatched: 16. The CDR3 totals 19 residues. Germline CDR1 SQVTM, CDR2 ANQGSEA. CDR3 sequence: CSAPPPIPGQGASYNEQFF. The CDR3 nucleotides read TGCAGCGCCCCCCCCCCGATTCCGGGACAGGGGGCCTCCTACAATGAGCAGTTCTTC.

This clonotype was seen ten or more times. The chain employs TRBV6-1 and TRBJ1-5; 8 nucleotides line up with TRBD1. The CDR3 runs to 15 residues. Germline V CDR1 and CDR2: MNHNS, SASEGT. V lost 6 bases to trimming and J lost 4 bases; unmatched junction nucleotides: 8. CDR3 bases: TGTGCCAGCAGCGACACAGGGGGTGGAAATCAGCCCCAGCATTTT. Translating gives CASSDTGGGNQPQHF.

This clonotype has a count of ten or more. The V gene is TRBV4-1, the J gene TRBJ1-2, with no clear D. Germline-derived CDR1 and CDR2 are MGHRA and YSYEKL. The CDR3 runs 15 residues. V was trimmed by 3 bases and J by 4 bases, leaving 15 bases between them. The CDR3 coding sequence is TGCGCCAGCAGCCAGGACCGAAAGAGTGTCTATGGCTACACCTTC. It specifies CASSQDRKSVYGYTF.

This chain connects TRBV7-2 to TRBJ1-2; TRBD1 aligns across 7 bases. Per the germline V gene, CDR1 is SGHTA and CDR2 is FQGNSA. The CDR3 runs 15 residues. V shed 1 base, J shed 4 bases, and the junction held 6 bases outside the gene matches. CDR3 sequence reads: CASSLDYQGVYGYTF. The CDR3 DNA reads TGTGCCAGCAGCTTAGATTACCAGGGGGTCTATGGCTACACCTTC.

Many counts were recorded for this clonotype. The V and J genes are TRBV5-1 and TRBJ2-2; 8 bases line up with TRBD1. The CDR3 runs 14 residues. Trimming cost V 3 bases and J 6 bases; bases outside gene matches: 4. Germline V CDR1 and CDR2: SGHRS, YFSETQ. The CDR3 DNA follows: TGCGCCAGCAGCTCAGGGGGCGAATCCGGGGAGCTGTTTTTT. It codes for CASSSGGESGELFF.

This clonotype was recorded at least ten times. The genes are TRBV10-2 and TRBJ1-1; 11 bases map to TRBD1. The germline V gene encodes CDR1 WSHSY and CDR2 SAAADI. V trimming: 6 bases; J trimming: 6 bases; junction bases outside the gene matches: 3. This CDR3 region has 13 residues. CDR3 loop: CASRGQGASEAFF. In nucleotides, the CDR3 is TGCGCCAGCAGAGGACAGGGGGCCTCTGAAGCTTTCTTT.

This clonotype was recorded many times. The chain combines TRBV20-1 with TRBJ2-3; D gene uncertain. Trimming cost V 5 bases and J 0 bases, with 15 bases left between them. This CDR3 is 15 amino acids long. From germline, CDR1 is DFQATT and CDR2 SNEGSKA (reference sequence). CDR3 in amino acids: CSAQLRELSTDTQYF. The CDR3 coding sequence is TGCAGTGCTCAGCTACGAGAGCTTAGCACAGATACGCAGTATTTT.